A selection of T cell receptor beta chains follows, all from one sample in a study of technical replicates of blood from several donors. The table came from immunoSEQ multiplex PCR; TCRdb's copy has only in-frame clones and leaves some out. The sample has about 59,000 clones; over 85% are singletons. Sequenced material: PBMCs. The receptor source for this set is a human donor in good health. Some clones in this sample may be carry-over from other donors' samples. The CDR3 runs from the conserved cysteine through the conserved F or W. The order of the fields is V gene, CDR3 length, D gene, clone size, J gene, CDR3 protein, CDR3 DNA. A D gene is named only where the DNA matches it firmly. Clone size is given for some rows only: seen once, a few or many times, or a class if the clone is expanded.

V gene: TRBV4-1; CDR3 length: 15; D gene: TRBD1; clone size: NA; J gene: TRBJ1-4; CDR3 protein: CASSTQGGGNEKLFF; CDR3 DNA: TGCGCCAGCAGCACTCAAGGGGGCGGGAATGAAAAACTGTTTTTT
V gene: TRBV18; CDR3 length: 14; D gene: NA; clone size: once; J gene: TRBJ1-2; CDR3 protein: CASSPPAQGNGYTF; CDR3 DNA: TGTGCCAGCTCACCACCAGCGCAGGGGAACGGCTACACCTTC
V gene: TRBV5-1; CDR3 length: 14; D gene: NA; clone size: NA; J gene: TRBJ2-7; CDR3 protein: CASSSRESSYEQYF; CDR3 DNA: TGCGCCAGCAGCTCCCGGGAGTCGTCCTACGAGCAGTACTTC
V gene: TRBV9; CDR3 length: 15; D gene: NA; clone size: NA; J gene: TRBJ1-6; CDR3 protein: CASTGSSSYNSPLHF; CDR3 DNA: TGTGCCAGCACCGGGTCTAGCTCCTATAATTCACCCCTCCACTTT
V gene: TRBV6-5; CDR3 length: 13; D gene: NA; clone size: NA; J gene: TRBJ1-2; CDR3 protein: CASRPRANYGYTF; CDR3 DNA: TGTGCCAGCAGACCGCGAGCTAACTATGGCTACACCTTC
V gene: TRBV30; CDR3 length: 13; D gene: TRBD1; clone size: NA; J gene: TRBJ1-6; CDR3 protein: CAWTGQGNSPLHF; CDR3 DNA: TGTGCCTGGACGGGACAGGGAAATTCACCCCTCCACTTT
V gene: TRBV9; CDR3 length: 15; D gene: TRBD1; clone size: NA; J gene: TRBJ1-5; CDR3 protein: CASSYEGAVNQPQHF; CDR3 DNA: TGTGCCAGCAGCTACGAGGGGGCAGTCAATCAGCCCCAGCATTTT
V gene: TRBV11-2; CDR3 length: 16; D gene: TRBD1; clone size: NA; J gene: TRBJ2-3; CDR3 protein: CASSPSTGGGTDTQYF; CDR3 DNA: TGTGCCAGCAGCCCTTCGACAGGGGGTGGTACAGATACGCAGTATTTT
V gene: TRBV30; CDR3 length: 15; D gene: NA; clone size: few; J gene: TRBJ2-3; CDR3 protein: CAWSGVAGQTDTQYF; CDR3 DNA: TGTGCCTGGAGTGGGGTAGCGGGACAGACAGATACGCAGTATTTT
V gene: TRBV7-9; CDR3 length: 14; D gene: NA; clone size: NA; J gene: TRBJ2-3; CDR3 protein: CASSLDTRTDTQYF; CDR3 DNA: TGTGCCAGCAGCTTGGACACCCGCACAGATACGCAGTATTTT
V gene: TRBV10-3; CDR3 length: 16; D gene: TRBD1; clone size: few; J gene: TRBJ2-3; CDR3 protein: CAISTTLDRDPDTQYF; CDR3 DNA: TGTGCCATCAGTACAACCTTGGACAGGGATCCAGATACGCAGTATTTT
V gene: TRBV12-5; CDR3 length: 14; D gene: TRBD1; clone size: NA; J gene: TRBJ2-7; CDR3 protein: CASGWGGTGAEQYF; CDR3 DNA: TGTGCTAGTGGTTGGGGCGGGACAGGGGCCGAGCAGTACTTC
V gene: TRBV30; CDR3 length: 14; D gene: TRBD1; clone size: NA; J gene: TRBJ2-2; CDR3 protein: CAWRDGTDTGELFF; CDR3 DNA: TGTGCCTGGAGAGACGGGACAGACACCGGGGAGCTGTTTTTT
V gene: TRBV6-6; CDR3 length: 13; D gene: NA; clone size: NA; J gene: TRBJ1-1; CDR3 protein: CASSSVLNTEAFF; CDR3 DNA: TGTGCCAGCAGTTCCGTTTTGAACACTGAAGCTTTCTTT
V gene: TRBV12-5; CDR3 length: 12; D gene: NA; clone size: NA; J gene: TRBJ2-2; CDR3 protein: CGSGQHPGELFF; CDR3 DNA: TGTGGATCGGGACAACATCCCGGGGAGCTGTTTTTT
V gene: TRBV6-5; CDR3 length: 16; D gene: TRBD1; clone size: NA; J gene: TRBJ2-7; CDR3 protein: CASSYQPSGTGYGLYF; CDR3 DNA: TGTGCCAGCAGTTATCAACCCTCCGGGACAGGGTATGGGCTGTACTTC
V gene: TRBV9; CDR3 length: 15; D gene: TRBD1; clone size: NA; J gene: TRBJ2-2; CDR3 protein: CASSTGTGKAGELFF; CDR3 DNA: TGTGCCAGCAGCACCGGGACAGGGAAGGCCGGGGAGCTGTTTTTT
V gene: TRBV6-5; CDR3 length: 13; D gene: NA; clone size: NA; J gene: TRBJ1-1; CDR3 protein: CASRPKPNTEAFF; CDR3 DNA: TGTGCCAGCAGACCAAAGCCTAACACTGAAGCTTTCTTT
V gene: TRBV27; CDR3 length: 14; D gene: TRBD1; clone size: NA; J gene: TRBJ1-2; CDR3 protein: CASRRDRWNYGYTF; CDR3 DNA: TGTGCCAGCAGACGGGACAGGTGGAACTATGGCTACACCTTC
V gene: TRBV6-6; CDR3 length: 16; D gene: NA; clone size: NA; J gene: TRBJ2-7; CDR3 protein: CASSSSVGIRPYEQYF; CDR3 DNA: TGTGCCAGCAGTTCCTCGGTCGGGATTCGCCCCTACGAGCAGTACTTC
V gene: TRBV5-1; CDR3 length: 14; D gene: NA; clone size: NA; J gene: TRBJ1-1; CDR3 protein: CASSVRALNTEAFF; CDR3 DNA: TGCGCCAGCAGCGTGAGGGCCTTGAACACTGAAGCTTTCTTT
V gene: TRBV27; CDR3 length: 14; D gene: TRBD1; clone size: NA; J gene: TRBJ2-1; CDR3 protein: CASRTGLSYNEQFF; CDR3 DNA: TGTGCCAGCAGGACAGGGCTCTCCTACAATGAGCAGTTCTTC
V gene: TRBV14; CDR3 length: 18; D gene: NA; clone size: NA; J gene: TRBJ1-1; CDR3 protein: CASSHLMNREKLNTEAFF; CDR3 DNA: TGTGCCAGCAGCCACTTGATGAACAGGGAGAAACTAAACACTGAAGCTTTCTTT
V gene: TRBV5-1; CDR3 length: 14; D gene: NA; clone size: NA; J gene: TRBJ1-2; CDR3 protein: CASSLGGQAGGYTF; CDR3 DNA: TGCGCCAGCAGCTTGGGGGGGCAGGCTGGTGGCTACACCTTC
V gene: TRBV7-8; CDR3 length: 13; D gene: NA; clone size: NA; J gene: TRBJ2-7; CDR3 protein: CASRKAGTYEQYF; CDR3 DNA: TGTGCCAGCAGAAAGGCAGGGACCTACGAGCAGTACTTC
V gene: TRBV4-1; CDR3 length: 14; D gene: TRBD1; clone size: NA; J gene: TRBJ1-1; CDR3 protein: CASSATGGATEAFF; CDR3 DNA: TGCGCCAGCTCCGCGACAGGGGGAGCAACTGAAGCTTTCTTT
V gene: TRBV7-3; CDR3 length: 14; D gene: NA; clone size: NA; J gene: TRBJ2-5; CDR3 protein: CASSLTSGQETQYF; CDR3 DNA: TGTGCCAGCAGCTTAACATCGGGCCAAGAGACCCAGTACTTC
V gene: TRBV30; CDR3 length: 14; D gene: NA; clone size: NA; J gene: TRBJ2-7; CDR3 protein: CAWSAGTYNYEQYF; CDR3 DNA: TGTGCCTGGAGCGCCGGGACTTACAACTACGAGCAGTACTTC
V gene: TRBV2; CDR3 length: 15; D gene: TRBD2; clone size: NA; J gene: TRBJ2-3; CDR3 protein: CASSGLRREGGTQYF; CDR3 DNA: TGTGCCAGCAGCGGACTTCGTCGGGAGGGGGGTACGCAGTATTTT
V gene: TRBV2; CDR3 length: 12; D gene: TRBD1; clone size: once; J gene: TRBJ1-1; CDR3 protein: CASRRTGPEAFF; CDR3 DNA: TGTGCCAGCAGACGGACAGGGCCTGAAGCTTTCTTT
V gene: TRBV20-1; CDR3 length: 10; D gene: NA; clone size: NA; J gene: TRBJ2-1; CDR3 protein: CSALVGEQFF; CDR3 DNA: TGCAGTGCCCTAGTAGGTGAGCAGTTCTTC
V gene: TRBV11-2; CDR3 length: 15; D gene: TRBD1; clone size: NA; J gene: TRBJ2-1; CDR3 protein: CASSVGQGYANEQFF; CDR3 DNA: TGTGCCAGCAGCGTGGGACAGGGGTATGCCAATGAGCAGTTCTTC
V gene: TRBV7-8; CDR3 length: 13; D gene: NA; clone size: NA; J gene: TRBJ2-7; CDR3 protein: CASSFFVSYEQYF; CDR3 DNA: TGTGCCAGCAGCTTCTTTGTCTCCTACGAGCAGTACTTC
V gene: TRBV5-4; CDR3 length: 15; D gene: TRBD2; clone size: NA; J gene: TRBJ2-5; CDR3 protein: CASSSRLAGLETQYF; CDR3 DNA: TGTGCCAGCAGCTCCAGACTAGCGGGATTGGAGACCCAGTACTTC
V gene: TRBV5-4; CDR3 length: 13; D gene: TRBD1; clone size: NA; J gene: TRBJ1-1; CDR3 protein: CASSRGQGTEAFF; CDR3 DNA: TGTGCCAGCAGCCGGGGACAGGGGACTGAAGCTTTCTTT
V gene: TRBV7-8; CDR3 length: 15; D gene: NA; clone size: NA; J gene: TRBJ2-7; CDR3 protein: CASNPGPTGLYEQYF; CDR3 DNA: TGTGCCAGCAACCCAGGGCCGACAGGATTGTACGAGCAGTACTTC
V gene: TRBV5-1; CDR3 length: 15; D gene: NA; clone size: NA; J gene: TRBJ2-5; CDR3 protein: CASTFTPGGKETQYF; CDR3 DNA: TGCGCCAGCACCTTTACCCCAGGGGGGAAAGAGACCCAGTACTTC
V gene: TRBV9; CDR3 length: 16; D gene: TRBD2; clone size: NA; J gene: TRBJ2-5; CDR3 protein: CASSIASGGARETQYF; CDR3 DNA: TGTGCCAGCAGCATAGCTAGCGGGGGGGCTCGGGAGACCCAGTACTTC
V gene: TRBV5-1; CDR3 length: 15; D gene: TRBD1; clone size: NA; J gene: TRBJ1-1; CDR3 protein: CASSLTGTGYTEAFF; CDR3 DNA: TGCGCCAGCAGCTTGACCGGGACAGGGTACACTGAAGCTTTCTTT
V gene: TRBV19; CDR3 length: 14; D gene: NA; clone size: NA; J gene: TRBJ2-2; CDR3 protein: CASRGATNTGELFF; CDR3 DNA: TGTGCCAGTAGGGGCGCTACGAACACCGGGGAGCTGTTTTTT
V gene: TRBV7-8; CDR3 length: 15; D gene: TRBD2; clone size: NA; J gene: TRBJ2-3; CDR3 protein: CASSGRGGNTDTQYF; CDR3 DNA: TGTGCCAGCAGCGGGCGGGGGGGCAACACAGATACGCAGTATTTT
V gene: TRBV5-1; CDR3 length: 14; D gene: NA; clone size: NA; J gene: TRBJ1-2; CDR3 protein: CASSPGQTNYGYTF; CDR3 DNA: TGCGCCAGCAGCCCCGGACAGACTAACTATGGCTACACCTTC
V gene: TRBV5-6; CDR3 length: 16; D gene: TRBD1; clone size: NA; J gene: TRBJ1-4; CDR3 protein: CASSSGTGPEGEKLFF; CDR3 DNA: TGTGCCAGCAGCTCGGGGACAGGTCCCGAGGGGGAAAAACTGTTTTTT
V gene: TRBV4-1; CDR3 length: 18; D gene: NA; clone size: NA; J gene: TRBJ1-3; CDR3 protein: CASSQGVTTSFSGNTIYF; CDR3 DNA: TGCGCCAGCAGCCAAGGGGTTACTACGAGCTTCTCTGGAAACACCATATATTTT
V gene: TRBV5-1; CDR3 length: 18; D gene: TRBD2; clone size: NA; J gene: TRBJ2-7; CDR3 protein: CASKTHHRYLAGIYEQYF; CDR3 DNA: TGCGCCAGCAAAACACACCACCGGTATCTAGCGGGAATTTACGAGCAGTACTTC
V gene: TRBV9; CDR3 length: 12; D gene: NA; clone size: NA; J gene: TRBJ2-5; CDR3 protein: CASSVGGETQYF; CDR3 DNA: TGTGCCAGCAGCGTAGGAGGGGAGACCCAGTACTTC
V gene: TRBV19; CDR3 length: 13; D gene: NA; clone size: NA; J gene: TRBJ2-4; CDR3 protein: CASSIGTLNIQYF; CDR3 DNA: TGTGCCAGTAGTATCGGGACACTAAACATTCAGTACTTC
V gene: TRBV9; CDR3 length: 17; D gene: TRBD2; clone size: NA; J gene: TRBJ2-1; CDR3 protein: CASSAYGGLAGTNEQFF; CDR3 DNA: TGTGCCAGCAGCGCCTACGGAGGACTAGCGGGAACTAATGAGCAGTTCTTC
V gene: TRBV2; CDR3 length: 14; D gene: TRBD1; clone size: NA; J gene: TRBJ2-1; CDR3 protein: CASSEGTGYNEQFF; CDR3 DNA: TGTGCCAGCAGTGAAGGGACAGGGTACAATGAGCAGTTCTTC